The present T cell receptor (beta chain) was sequenced within a study of blood T cell repertoires in COVID-19. Turning to the study itself: Samples taken during acute and convalescent COVID-19 were collected in the United States, Italy and Spain. T cells, B-cell-depleted T cells, or PBMCs supplied cDNA or gDNA.

Trimming cost V 1 base and J 15 bases, with 16 bases left between them. CDR3 length: 13 residues. CDR1 SGHDN and CDR2 FVKESK come from the germline V gene. In the original analysis: Estimated nucleated cell counts came from reference gene primer amplification. Some clones are missing from TCRdb's copy, which holds only in-frame ones; the method was immunoSEQ multiplex PCR. Clone size and the V and J calls come from that table; the DNA yielded D and trimming. The profile shows some 390,000 clones, around 86% of them singletons. The sample holds a few counts of this clone. The source of this sequence is a human donor in a cohort sampled during active COVID-19. Specimen: peripheral blood. The chain uses TRBV14 and TRBJ2-1; D is perhaps TRBD2 (5 bases). For the CDR3, the DNA is TGTGCCAGCAGCCAAGGACGGGGTAGCACCCGGTTCTTC. This codes for CASSQGRGSTRFF.